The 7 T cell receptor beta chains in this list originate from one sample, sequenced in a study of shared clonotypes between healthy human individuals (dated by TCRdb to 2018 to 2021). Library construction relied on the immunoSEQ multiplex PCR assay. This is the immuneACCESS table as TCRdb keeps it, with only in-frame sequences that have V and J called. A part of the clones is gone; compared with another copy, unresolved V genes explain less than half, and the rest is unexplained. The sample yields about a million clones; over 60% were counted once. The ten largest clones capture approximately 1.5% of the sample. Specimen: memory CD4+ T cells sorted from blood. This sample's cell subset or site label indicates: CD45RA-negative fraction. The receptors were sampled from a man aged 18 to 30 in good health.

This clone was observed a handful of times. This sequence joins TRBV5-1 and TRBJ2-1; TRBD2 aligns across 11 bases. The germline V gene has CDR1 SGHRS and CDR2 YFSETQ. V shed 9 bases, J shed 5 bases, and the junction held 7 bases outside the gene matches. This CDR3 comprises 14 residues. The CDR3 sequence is CATRSGGADNEQFF. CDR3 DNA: TGCGCCACCCGTAGCGGGGGGGCCGACAATGAGCAGTTCTTC.

In DNA form, the CDR3 reads TGCGCCAGCAGCTTGAGCCCGGGAGGGCCGAACGAGCAGTACTTC. It codes for CASSLSPGGPNEQYF. The genes are TRBV5-1 and TRBJ2-7; TRBD2 agrees at 8 bases. After removal of 1 base from V and 5 bases from J, the junction contained 8 bases not matched to a gene. The CDR3 is made up of 15 amino acids. Germline V gene lookup returns CDR1 SGHRS and CDR2 YFSETQ.

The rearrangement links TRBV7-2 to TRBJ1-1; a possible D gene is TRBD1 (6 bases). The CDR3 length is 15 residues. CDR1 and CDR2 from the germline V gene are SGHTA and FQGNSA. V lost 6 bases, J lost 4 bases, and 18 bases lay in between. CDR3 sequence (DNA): TGTGCCAGCAGTTCAACTAGGGGGTTCGGCACTGAAGCTTTCTTT. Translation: CASSSTRGFGTEAFF.

The CDR3 DNA sequence: TGTGCCAGCAGTTTACAAGGACGGATTGAAGCTTTCTTT. It is translated as CASSLQGRIEAFF. This rearrangement joins TRBV28 to TRBJ1-1, with unresolved D. This CDR3 is 13 amino acids long. Trimming shortened V by 2 bases and J by 7 bases, and 11 bases separated the two germline ends. Germline V gene data show CDR1 as MDHEN and CDR2 as SYDVKM.

The CDR3 here is CASRPPGGPYGYTF. CDR3 DNA: TGTGCCAGCCGCCCGCCGGGGGGGCCCTATGGCTACACCTTC. The chain has TRBV6-6 and TRBJ1-2, with D tentatively TRBD1 (6 bases). CDR3 size: 14 residues. Germline lookup yields CDR1 MNHNY and CDR2 SVGAGI (reference sequence). V lost 8 bases and J lost 4, with 17 bases in between.

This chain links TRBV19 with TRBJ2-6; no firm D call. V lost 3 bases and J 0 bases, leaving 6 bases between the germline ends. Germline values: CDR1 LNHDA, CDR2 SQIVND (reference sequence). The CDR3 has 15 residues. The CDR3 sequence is CASSIWTSGANVLTF. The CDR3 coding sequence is TGTGCCAGTAGTATCTGGACCTCTGGGGCCAACGTCCTGACTTTC.

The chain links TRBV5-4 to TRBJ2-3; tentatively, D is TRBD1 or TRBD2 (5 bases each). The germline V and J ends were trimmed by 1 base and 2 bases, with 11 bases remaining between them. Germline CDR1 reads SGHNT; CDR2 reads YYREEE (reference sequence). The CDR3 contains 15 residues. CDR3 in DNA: TGTGCCAGCAGCTTGAGTACGGGACCCACAGATACGCAGTATTTT. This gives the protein CASSLSTGPTDTQYF.